The 11 T cell receptor beta chains below come from one sample, sequenced in a study of CD8+ T cells in alopecia areata. RNA was extracted and reverse transcribed into cDNA as the sequencing template. TCRdb's table, derived via immunoSEQ multiplex PCR, lists solely in-frame clones and lacks some. The repertoire holds 150,000 or so clones, with about nine tenths as singletons. The source was CD8+ T cells sorted from blood, collected at week 0. The receptor set was obtained from a human donor with alopecia areata.

The rearrangement uses TRBV30 and TRBJ1-1; no definite D call. The V and J ends lost 2 bases and 0 bases respectively, with 7 bases between them. CDR3 length: 13 amino acids. CDR1 is GTSNPN and CDR2 is SVGIG in the germline V gene (reference sequence). The CDR3 DNA reads TGTGCCTGGAGTTGGCAGATGAACACTGAAGCTTTCTTT. It yields the protein CAWSWQMNTEAFF.

V is TRBV7-9 and J is TRBJ2-1, with a weak D call TRBD1 (5 bases). V was trimmed by 3 bases and J by 0 bases, leaving 12 bases between them. Germline V CDR1 and CDR2: SEHNR, FQNEAQ (reference sequence). CDR3 length: 16 amino acids. Here the CDR3 reads CASSFLDRPSYNEQFF. As DNA, the CDR3 is TGTGCCAGCAGCTTTCTAGACAGACCCTCCTACAATGAGCAGTTCTTC. Using reference TRBV7-9 and TRBJ2-1 for the parts outside the CDR3, the full variable domain is DTGVSQNPRHKITKRGQNVTFRCDPISEHNRLYWYRQTLGQGPEFLTYFQNEAQLEKSRLLSDRFSAERPKGSFSTLEIQRTEQGDSAMYLCASSFLDRPSYNEQFFGPGTRLTVL.

The chain has TRBV27 and TRBJ2-7; 9 nucleotides match TRBD2. Germline lookup yields CDR1 MNHEY and CDR2 SMNVEV (reference sequence). The CDR3 sequence is 16 residues long. V lost 7 bases, J lost 4 bases, and 14 bases stayed unmatched. CDR3 DNA sequence: TGTGCCAGCAACAATAGAGCGGGAGGCTTCGTTTACGAGCAGTACTTC. Its protein is CASNNRAGGFVYEQYF.

V usage is TRBV30 and J usage is TRBJ2-1; 7 positions agree with TRBD1. CDR3 length equals 11 residues. J gave up 8 bases and V 2 bases, and 0 bases lay outside the gene matches. Germline V CDR1 and CDR2: GTSNPN, SVGIG (reference sequence). CDR3 nucleotides: TGTGCCTGGAGTCAGGGGGATGAGCAGTTCTTC. Protein: CAWSQGDEQFF.

A word on this clone: Mismatch with germline at one junction end may stem from a read error. V is TRBV7-8 and J is TRBJ2-3; 8 nucleotides line up with TRBD2. The CDR3 totals 13 residues. In germline, CDR1 is SGHVS, CDR2 FQNEAQ. Written as DNA, the CDR3 is TGTGCCAGCAGCTTCAATTCCCTTCCCGGGACTAGTTTT. It is translated as CASSFNSLPGTSF.

Details on this clone: Other nucleotide sequences from this sample produce the same CDR3. The chain couples TRBV29-1 to TRBJ1-1; D possibly corresponds to TRBD1 (6 bases). Deletions cut 0 bases from V and 4 bases from J, with 6 bases between. This CDR3 is 12 amino acids long. Germline CDR1 and CDR2: SQVTM and ANQGSEA. DNA of the CDR3: TGCAGCGTTGAAGAAGGGGGCACTGAAGCTTTCTTT. Translating gives CSVEEGGTEAFF.

The chain couples TRBV7-6 to TRBJ2-2; D uncertain. This CDR3 region has 14 residues. V was pared by 1 base and J by 10 bases, with 13 bases between. Germline assignment: CDR1 SGHVS and CDR2 FNYEAQ. The CDR3 coding sequence is TGTGCCAGCAGCTTAGAGGCTCAGAGTCTGGAGCTGTTTTTT. This gives the protein CASSLEAQSLELFF. Variable domain in full (rest from reference TRBV7-6 and TRBJ2-2): GAGVSQSPRYKVTKRGQDVALRCDPISGHVSLYWYRQALGQGPEFLTYFNYEAQQDKSGLPNDRFSAERPEGSISTLTIQRTEQRDSAMYRCASSLEAQSLELFFGEGSRLTVL.

The chain employs TRBV7-2 and TRBJ2-1; 9 bases fit TRBD2. Germline trimming cut 5 bases from V and 0 bases from J; bases unmatched to any gene: 8. The CDR3 loop spans 17 amino acids. CDR1 is SGHTA, CDR2 FQGNSA, per germline. The CDR3 bases are TGTGCCAGCAGCCCGTCGACTAGCGGAACCTCCTACAATGAGCAGTTCTTC. This encodes CASSPSTSGTSYNEQFF.

The chain combines TRBV29-1 with TRBJ2-7; 9 nucleotides match TRBD1. Germline V gives CDR1 SQVTM, CDR2 ANQGSEA. J lost 2 bases, V lost 0 bases, and 5 bases had no gene match. This CDR3 comprises 15 residues. As DNA, the CDR3 is TGCAGCGTTGAAGACGAGGGACAGGGTACCTACGAGCAGTACTTC. Translated, it gives CSVEDEGQGTYEQYF.

This clone has only one observation. DNA for the CDR3: TGTGCCAGCAGTTACTCGACGGGGGAGTCGGTAGCTTTCTTT. It codes for CASSYSTGESVAFF. J is TRBJ1-1 and V is TRBV6-5; D may be TRBD1 (5 bases). V was shortened by 0 bases and J by 10 bases, with 15 bases between the two germline ends. This CDR3 is built from 14 residues. Germline V gene lookup returns CDR1 MNHEY and CDR2 SVGAGI.

The chain carries TRBV30 and TRBJ2-5; D tentatively fits TRBD1 or TRBD2 (5 bases each). The CDR3 consists of 14 residues. Germline V gene lookup returns CDR1 GTSNPN and CDR2 SVGIG (reference sequence). V was trimmed by 0 bases and J by 2 bases, leaving 10 bases between them. In DNA, the CDR3 is TGTGCCTGGAGTGTGGGAGACAGACAAGAGACCCAGTACTTC. It specifies CAWSVGDRQETQYF.